One and the same sample provided the 21 T cell receptor beta chains below, sequenced in a study of blood T cell repertoires in COVID-19. Assay used: immunoSEQ multiplex PCR; TCRdb lists only in-frame clones, some missing. The table has about 99,000 clones, 70% to 90% seen once. Sequencing was performed on peripheral blood. The receptors come from a human donor in a cohort sampled during active COVID-19.

This chain uses TRBV7-9 with TRBJ1-5; D is undetermined. V lost 1 base to trimming and J lost 0 bases, with 10 bases between them. CDR1 and CDR2 from the germline V gene are SEHNR and FQNEAQ (reference sequence). CDR3 size: 16 residues. Here the CDR3 reads CASSLGTDRSNQPQHF. CDR3 bases: TGTGCCAGCAGCTTAGGTACAGACCGTAGCAATCAGCCCCAGCATTTT.

This chain joins TRBV5-1 and TRBJ1-1; 7 bases are shared with TRBD1. There are 14 residues in the CDR3. Germline CDR1 and CDR2: SGHRS and YFSETQ. J lost 3 bases, V lost 4 bases, and 6 bases had no gene match. The CDR3: CASSPRTGDTEAFF. The CDR3 bases are TGCGCCAGCAGCCCACGGACAGGAGACACTGAAGCTTTCTTT.

This chain connects TRBV28 to TRBJ2-3; the match to TRBD2 covers 7 bases. The CDR3 loop spans 13 amino acids. V shed 5 bases, J shed 4 bases, and the junction held 3 bases outside the gene matches. In germline, CDR1 is MDHEN, CDR2 SYDVKM. The CDR3 spells CASSMGGADTQYF. The CDR3 DNA follows: TGTGCCAGCAGTATGGGAGGGGCAGATACGCAGTATTTT.

The V and J genes are TRBV21-1 and TRBJ2-1; no DNA check was done on the table's D call, TRBD1. TRBV21-1 is designated a pseudogene. The CDR3 length is 15 residues. CDR3 sequence (DNA): TGTGCCAGCTTCCCAAGGGGGTACAAGGGCAATGAGCAGTTCTTC. It yields the protein CASFPRGYKGNEQFF.

This chain connects TRBV25-1 to TRBJ2-7; TRBD2 agrees at 7 bases. The junction had 14 bases not matched to a gene; V was cut back by 7 bases and J by 2 bases. This CDR3 comprises 16 residues. In germline, CDR1 is MGHDK, CDR2 SYGVNS. CDR3 nucleotide sequence: TGTGCCAGCACCCTAAAGGGGTCTAGCGGCGCCTACGAGCAGTACTTC. Translation: CASTLKGSSGAYEQYF.

The rearrangement uses TRBV19 and TRBJ2-1, with TRBD1 matching 7 bases. The germline CDR1 and CDR2 sequences are LNHDA and SQIVND (reference sequence). The CDR3 spans 15 residues. The trim removed 5 bases at V and 2 bases at J, leaving 6 bases unmatched. The CDR3 DNA reads TGTGCCAGTAGTGCCGATCAGGGGGCCTACAATGAGCAGTTCTTC. This gives the protein CASSADQGAYNEQFF.

The V call is TRBV9, the J call TRBJ1-2; D call uncertain. The germline gives CDR1 SGDLS, CDR2 YYNGEE. The CDR3 loop spans 15 amino acids. The V gene lost 0 bases and the J gene lost 4 bases, with 13 bases spanning the gap. The CDR3 DNA sequence: TGTGCCAGCAGCGTAGATCCAGGAATCTCCTATGGCTACACCTTC. Translating gives CASSVDPGISYGYTF.

The chain couples TRBV18 to TRBJ1-3, with D unresolved. The germline gives CDR1 KGHSH, CDR2 LQKENI. V gave up 3 bases and J gave up 0 bases, with 12 bases separating them. CDR3 length: 16 residues. The CDR3 reads CASSPPAYISGNTIYF. The DNA for the CDR3 is TGTGCCAGCTCACCCCCCGCCTATATCTCTGGAAACACCATATATTTT.

The rearrangement links TRBV4-2 to TRBJ2-7; 12 nucleotides match TRBD2. The ends lost 2 bases at V and 5 bases at J; junction bases unmatched: 4. The CDR3 runs to 15 residues. Germline lookup yields CDR1 LGHNA and CDR2 YNFKEQ. This chain's CDR3 is CASSQRLAGVHEQYF. The CDR3 coding sequence is TGTGCCAGCAGCCAAAGACTAGCGGGAGTCCACGAGCAGTACTTC.

The chain uses TRBV28 and TRBJ2-7; 11 bases agree with TRBD1. Unmatched junction bases numbered 3, after V lost 0 bases and J lost 5 bases. The CDR3 is made up of 15 amino acids. Germline lookup yields CDR1 MDHEN and CDR2 SYDVKM. The CDR3 region is CASSLWDRGQDEQYF. The CDR3 region has the DNA TGTGCCAGCAGTTTATGGGACAGGGGGCAGGACGAGCAGTACTTC.

The chain combines TRBV2 with TRBJ2-7; 10 bases are shared with TRBD1. The V segment lost 11 bases and the J segment 4 bases; nucleotides outside the gene matches: 8. This CDR3 has 13 amino acids. Germline CDR1 is SNHLY and CDR2 is FYNNEI. The CDR3 reads CAGIRDRGYEQYF. The DNA for the CDR3 is TGTGCCGGAATCCGGGACAGGGGATACGAGCAGTACTTC.

The chain recombines TRBV27 with TRBJ2-5, with a possible D match to TRBD2 (6 bases). V was shortened by 5 bases and J by 0 bases, with 13 bases between the two germline ends. The CDR3 extends over 15 amino acids. Germline V lookup: CDR1 MNHEY, CDR2 SMNVEV (reference sequence). The CDR3 sequence: CASSTGLLYQETQYF. The CDR3 DNA reads TGTGCCAGCAGTACGGGACTTTTATACCAAGAGACCCAGTACTTC.

The gene calls are TRBV5-1 and TRBJ2-2; D remains ambiguous. The CDR3 sequence is 16 residues long. With 7 bases removed from V and 1 base from J, the gap between germline ends came to 17 bases. Germline CDR1 reads SGHRS; CDR2 reads YFSETQ. CDR3 sequence (DNA): TGCGCCAGCGCCCGCCGCATGAGTCAGAACACCGGGGAGCTGTTTTTT. Residues: CASARRMSQNTGELFF.

V and J are TRBV7-8 and TRBJ2-7; tentative D call: TRBD2 (6 bases). Trimming removed 5 bases at V and 1 base at J, with 9 bases between. The CDR3 has 13 residues. Germline CDR1 reads SGHVS; CDR2 reads FQNEAQ. This CDR3 reads CASSRTTSYEQYF. The CDR3 DNA sequence: TGTGCCAGCAGCCGGACTACGTCCTACGAGCAGTACTTC.

V is TRBV19 and J is TRBJ1-1; 8 bases align to TRBD1. The CDR3 totals 15 residues. The V gene end was trimmed by 6 bases and the J gene end by 8 bases; junction bases not matched to a gene: 14. Germline loops: CDR1 LNHDA, CDR2 SQIVND (reference sequence). The CDR3: CASRGQGAPAVEAFF. Here the CDR3 DNA reads TGTGCCAGTAGAGGGCAGGGGGCCCCCGCCGTGGAAGCTTTCTTT.

The chain uses TRBV10-1 and TRBJ2-5; possible D gene TRBD1, 6 bases. The CDR3 is made up of 11 amino acids. Germline V CDR1 and CDR2: WNHNN, SYGVQD (reference sequence). Trimming cost V 4 bases and J 8 bases, with 8 bases left between them. The CDR3 DNA sequence: TGCGCCAGCAGTGCGGGGACAACCCAGTACTTC. It specifies CASSAGTTQYF.

This chain joins TRBV7-9 and TRBJ1-4; 7 bases agree with TRBD1. Per the germline V gene, CDR1 is SEHNR and CDR2 is FQNEAQ (reference sequence). V shed 1 base and J 7 bases; nucleotides not matched to a gene: 3. CDR3 length: 14 amino acids. The CDR3 bases are TGTGCCAGCAGCTTAGTGGCAGGGGGTGAAAAACTGTTTTTT. Its translation is CASSLVAGGEKLFF. Combining the CDR3 with reference TRBV7-9 and TRBJ1-4 gives the whole variable domain DTGVSQNPRHKITKRGQNVTFRCDPISEHNRLYWYRQTLGQGPEFLTYFQNEAQLEKSRLLSDRFSAERPKGSFSTLEIQRTEQGDSAMYLCASSLVAGGEKLFFGSGTQLSVL.

The rearrangement uses TRBV27 and TRBJ1-1; no definite D call. Trimming took off 0 bases at V and 1 base at J, with 9 bases between the two ends. From germline, CDR1 is MNHEY and CDR2 SMNVEV (reference sequence). The CDR3 length is 15 residues. The CDR3 DNA reads as TGTGCCAGCAGTTTATCCCGGGTCCAGAACACTGAAGCTTTCTTT. It specifies CASSLSRVQNTEAFF.

The chain employs TRBV5-1 and TRBJ1-2, with 10 bases aligning to TRBD1. CDR3 length: 16 amino acids. The V gene end was trimmed by 2 bases and the J gene end by 7 bases; junction bases not matched to a gene: 11. Germline values: CDR1 SGHRS, CDR2 YFSETQ. The CDR3 reads CASSFLGGQGPSGYTF. DNA of the CDR3: TGCGCCAGCAGCTTCCTCGGGGGACAGGGGCCCTCTGGCTACACCTTC.

The rearrangement links TRBV15 to TRBJ2-7; TRBD2 agrees at 8 bases. This CDR3 spans 16 amino acids. Looked up from germline, CDR1 is LNHNV and CDR2 is YYDKDF (reference sequence). V lost 3 bases to trimming and J lost 2 bases; unmatched junction nucleotides: 9. The CDR3 region has the DNA TGTGCCACCAGCAGCGGGAGCGGGAGCCCTACCTACGAGCAGTACTTC. Translating gives CATSSGSGSPTYEQYF.

V and J are TRBV3-1 (or the pseudogene TRBV3-2) and TRBJ1-2, with 10 bases matching TRBD1. Germline-derived CDR1 and CDR2 are LGHDT and YNNKEL (reference sequence). The CDR3 runs to 14 residues. After removal of 4 bases from V and 2 bases from J, the junction contained 1 base not matched to a gene. This chain's CDR3 is CASSPGQGNYGYTF. CDR3 DNA: TGTGCCAGCAGCCCGGGACAGGGGAACTATGGCTACACCTTC.